This entry concerns a single T cell receptor beta chain. These data belong to a study of blood T cells in healthy people across ages. This CDR3 is 13 amino acids long. Germline CDR1 SGHNT, CDR2 YYREEE (reference sequence). V lost 0 bases and J 12 bases, leaving 16 bases between the germline ends. Alongside a J-beta primer mix, a sample-barcoded 5' primer served in a second PCR lasting roughly 7 to 12 cycles. TCRdb recomputed calls from the 5' RACE reads with MiXCR, one row per CDR3 protein. Of approximately 400,000 distinct CDR3 sequences in the sample, 52% were seen once. The chain couples TRBV5-4 to TRBJ2-7; maybe TRBD2 (5 bases). The source is a man aged 60-69 years in good health. Sequencing was performed on blood. The CDR3 DNA is TGTGCCAGCAGCTTGGGGTCGGACTGGGAAGCGTACTTC. This codes for CASSLGSDWEAYF.